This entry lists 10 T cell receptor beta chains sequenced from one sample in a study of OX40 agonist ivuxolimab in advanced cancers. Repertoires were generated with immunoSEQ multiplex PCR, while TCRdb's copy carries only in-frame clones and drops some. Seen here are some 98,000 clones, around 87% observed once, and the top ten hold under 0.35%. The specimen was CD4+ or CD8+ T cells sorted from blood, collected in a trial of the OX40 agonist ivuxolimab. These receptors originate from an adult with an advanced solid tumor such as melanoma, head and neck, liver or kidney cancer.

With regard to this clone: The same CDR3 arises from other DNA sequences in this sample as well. CDR3 protein: CASSVRGAMGSYEQYF. In DNA, the CDR3 is TGTGCCAGCAGTGTCCGGGGGGCAATGGGCTCCTACGAGCAGTACTTC. The genes are TRBV7-9 and TRBJ2-7; possibly TRBD2 for D (7 bases). The CDR3 loop spans 16 amino acids. Germline lookup yields CDR1 SEHNR and CDR2 FQNEAQ (reference sequence). Trimming removed 6 bases from V and 0 bases from J, with 18 bases in between.

The CDR3 DNA sequence: TGCGCCAGCAGCTTACAGGAACCGAACACTGAAGCTTTCTTT. It translates to CASSLQEPNTEAFF. The genes are TRBV5-1 and TRBJ1-1, with a weak D call TRBD1 (5 bases). The germline gives CDR1 SGHRS, CDR2 YFSETQ. CDR3 length: 14 amino acids. Trimming shortened V by 2 bases and J by 1 base, and 9 bases separated the two germline ends.

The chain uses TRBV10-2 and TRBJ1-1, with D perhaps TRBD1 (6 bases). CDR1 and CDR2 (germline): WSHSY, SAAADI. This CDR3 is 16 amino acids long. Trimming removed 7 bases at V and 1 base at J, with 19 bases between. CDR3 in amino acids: CASTRGGGGGNTEAFF. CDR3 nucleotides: TGCGCCAGCACCAGAGGAGGGGGTGGAGGGAACACTGAAGCTTTCTTT.

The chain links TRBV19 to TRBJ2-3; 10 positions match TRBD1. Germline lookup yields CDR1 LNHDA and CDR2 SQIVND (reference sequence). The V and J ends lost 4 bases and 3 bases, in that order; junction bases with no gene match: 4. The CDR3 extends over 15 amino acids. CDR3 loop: CASSKGQGRTDTQYF. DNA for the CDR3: TGTGCCAGTAGTAAGGGACAGGGGCGGACAGATACGCAGTATTTT.

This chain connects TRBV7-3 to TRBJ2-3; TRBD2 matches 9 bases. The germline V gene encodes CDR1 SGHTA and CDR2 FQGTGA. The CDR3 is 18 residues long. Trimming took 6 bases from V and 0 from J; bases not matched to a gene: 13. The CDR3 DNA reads TGTGCCAGCAGTCGTACTAGCGGGCGCCTAGATAGCACAGATACGCAGTATTTT. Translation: CASSRTSGRLDSTDTQYF. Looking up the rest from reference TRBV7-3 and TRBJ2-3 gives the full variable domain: GAGVSQTPSNKVTEKGKYVELRCDPISGHTALYWYRQSLGQGPEFLIYFQGTGAADDSGLPNDRFFAVRPEGSVSTLKIQRTERGDSAVYLCASSRTSGRLDSTDTQYFGPGTRLTVL.

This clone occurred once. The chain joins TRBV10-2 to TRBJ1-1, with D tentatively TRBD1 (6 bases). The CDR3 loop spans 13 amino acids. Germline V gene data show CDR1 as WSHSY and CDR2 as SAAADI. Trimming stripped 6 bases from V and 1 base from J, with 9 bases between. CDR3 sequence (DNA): TGCGCCAGCAGGGAACAGGGGAACACTGAAGCTTTCTTT. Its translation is CASREQGNTEAFF.

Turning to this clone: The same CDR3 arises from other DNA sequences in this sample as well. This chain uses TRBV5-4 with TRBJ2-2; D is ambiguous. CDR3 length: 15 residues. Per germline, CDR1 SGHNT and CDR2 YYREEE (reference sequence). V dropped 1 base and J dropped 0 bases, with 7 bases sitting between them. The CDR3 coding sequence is TGTGCCAGCAGCTTGCGTCAGACGAACACCGGGGAGCTGTTTTTT. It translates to CASSLRQTNTGELFF.

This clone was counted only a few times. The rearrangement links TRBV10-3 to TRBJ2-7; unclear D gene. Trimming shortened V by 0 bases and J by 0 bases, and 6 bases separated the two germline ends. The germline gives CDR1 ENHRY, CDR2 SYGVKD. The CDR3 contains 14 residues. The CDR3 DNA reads TGTGCCATCAGTGAGTCGACCCGCTCCTACGAGCAGTACTTC. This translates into CAISESTRSYEQYF.

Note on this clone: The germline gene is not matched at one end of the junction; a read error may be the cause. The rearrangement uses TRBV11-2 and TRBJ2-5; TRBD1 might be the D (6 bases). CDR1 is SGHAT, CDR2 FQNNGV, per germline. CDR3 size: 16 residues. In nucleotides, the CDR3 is TGTGCCAGCAGCGTAGAAGGGGGAAGGGGCCAAGAGACCCAGTACTTC. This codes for CASSVEGGRGQETQYF.

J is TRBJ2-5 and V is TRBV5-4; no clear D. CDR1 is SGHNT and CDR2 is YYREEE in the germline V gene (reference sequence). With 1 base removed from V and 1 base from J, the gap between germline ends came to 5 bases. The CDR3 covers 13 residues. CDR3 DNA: TGTGCCAGCAGCTTGAACTCCCAAGAGACCCAGTACTTC. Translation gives CASSLNSQETQYF.